The rows below give T cell receptor beta chains drawn from one sample of a study of blood T cells in healthy people across ages. Each CDR3 protein is one row after TCRdb ran MiXCR on the 5' RACE reads. The data show 700,000 to 950,000 distinct CDR3 sequences, about 40% seen once. The sample comprised blood. These receptors all come from a woman in her fifties or sixties in good health. Each CDR3 is given with its conserved first and last residue. The order of the fields is J gene, clone size, V gene, D gene, CDR3 protein, CDR3 DNA. A D gene is named only where the DNA matches it firmly. Size values are once, few and many counts, or a class for expanded clones, and some rows have none.

j_call: TRBJ2-1
clone_size: few
v_call: TRBV3-1
d_call: TRBD2
cdr3_aa: CASSQDQTSGRSNEQFF
cdr3_nt: TGTGCCAGCAGCCAAGATCAAACTAGCGGGAGGTCGAATGAGCAGTTCTTC

j_call: TRBJ2-2
clone_size: NA
v_call: TRBV2
d_call: NA
cdr3_aa: CASNAGLTGELFF
cdr3_nt: TGTGCCAGCAACGCAGGGCTGACCGGGGAGCTGTTTTTT

j_call: TRBJ1-2
clone_size: NA
v_call: TRBV2
d_call: NA
cdr3_aa: CASSEVSPPPSYGYTF
cdr3_nt: TGTGCCAGCAGTGAAGTTTCCCCCCCTCCGTCCTATGGCTACACCTTC

j_call: TRBJ2-4
clone_size: NA
v_call: TRBV20-1
d_call: TRBD2
cdr3_aa: CSARASGKAKNIQYF
cdr3_nt: TGCAGTGCTAGGGCTAGCGGAAAAGCCAAAAACATTCAGTACTTC

j_call: TRBJ1-4
clone_size: many
v_call: TRBV20-1
d_call: NA
cdr3_aa: CSARDPGVHEKLFF
cdr3_nt: TGCAGTGCTAGAGATCCTGGCGTCCATGAAAAACTGTTTTTT

j_call: TRBJ1-1
clone_size: NA
v_call: TRBV10-3
d_call: NA
cdr3_aa: CAISESRSVWTEAFF
cdr3_nt: TGTGCCATCAGTGAGTCCCGCTCGGTATGGACTGAAGCTTTCTTT

j_call: TRBJ2-3
clone_size: few
v_call: TRBV5-1
d_call: TRBD2
cdr3_aa: CASSPGLAGGADTQYF
cdr3_nt: TGCGCCAGCAGCCCGGGACTAGCGGGGGGGGCAGATACGCAGTATTTT

j_call: TRBJ1-5
clone_size: few
v_call: TRBV20-1
d_call: NA
cdr3_aa: CSAGGPISNQPQHF
cdr3_nt: TGCAGTGCCGGTGGGCCCATTAGCAATCAGCCCCAGCATTTT

j_call: TRBJ2-5
clone_size: few
v_call: TRBV5-1
d_call: TRBD2
cdr3_aa: CASSLEMAGGWETQYF
cdr3_nt: TGCGCCAGCAGCTTGGAGATGGCGGGGGGCTGGGAGACCCAGTACTTC

j_call: TRBJ2-5
clone_size: NA
v_call: TRBV20-1
d_call: NA
cdr3_aa: CSAKIAAGLETQYF
cdr3_nt: TGCAGTGCCAAAATAGCGGCCGGGTTAGAGACCCAGTACTTC

j_call: TRBJ1-2
clone_size: few
v_call: TRBV29-1
d_call: NA
cdr3_aa: CSVPGRYGYTF
cdr3_nt: TGCAGCGTCCCAGGAAGGTATGGCTACACCTTC

j_call: TRBJ1-1
clone_size: NA
v_call: TRBV20-1
d_call: NA
cdr3_aa: CSATDRPDLEAFF
cdr3_nt: TGCAGTGCTACCGACAGGCCCGACCTTGAAGCTTTCTTT

j_call: TRBJ1-2
clone_size: NA
v_call: TRBV5-1
d_call: NA
cdr3_aa: CASSLESSRATGNNYGYTF
cdr3_nt: TGCGCCAGCAGCTTGGAGAGTTCGCGGGCCACCGGAAATAACTATGGCTACACCTTC

j_call: TRBJ1-2
clone_size: NA
v_call: TRBV5-1
d_call: NA
cdr3_aa: CASSLAGAPLYGYTF
cdr3_nt: TGCGCCAGCAGCTTGGCGGGGGCTCCCCTCTATGGCTACACCTTC

j_call: TRBJ2-3
clone_size: NA
v_call: TRBV7-2
d_call: TRBD2
cdr3_aa: CASSSGTSGPDTQYF
cdr3_nt: TGTGCCAGCAGCTCCGGGACTAGCGGACCTGATACGCAGTATTTT

j_call: TRBJ1-2
clone_size: few
v_call: TRBV3-1
d_call: NA
cdr3_aa: CASSRQQGIYGYTF
cdr3_nt: TGTGCCAGCAGCAGACAGCAGGGCATTTATGGCTACACCTTC

j_call: TRBJ2-1
clone_size: many
v_call: TRBV13
d_call: NA
cdr3_aa: CASTERGGPRNNEQFF
cdr3_nt: TGTGCCAGCACCGAGAGGGGCGGGCCTCGGAACAATGAGCAGTTCTTC

j_call: TRBJ1-4
clone_size: NA
v_call: TRBV20-1
d_call: NA
cdr3_aa: CSARSFYGDPVGNEKLFF
cdr3_nt: TGCAGTGCTAGAAGTTTTTACGGGGACCCGGTGGGTAATGAAAAACTGTTTTTT

j_call: TRBJ1-1
clone_size: few
v_call: TRBV6-5
d_call: TRBD1
cdr3_aa: CASKGAFRDTEAFF
cdr3_nt: TGTGCCAGCAAGGGGGCATTTCGGGACACTGAAGCTTTCTTT

j_call: TRBJ2-1
clone_size: NA
v_call: TRBV27
d_call: NA
cdr3_aa: CASSPHWGGSSYNEQFF
cdr3_nt: TGTGCCAGCAGTCCGCATTGGGGCGGTAGCTCCTACAATGAGCAGTTCTTC

j_call: TRBJ2-7
clone_size: few
v_call: TRBV20-1
d_call: NA
cdr3_aa: CSTRGGLPEQYF
cdr3_nt: TGCAGTACTAGGGGGGGGCTACCCGAGCAGTACTTC

j_call: TRBJ1-2
clone_size: NA
v_call: TRBV5-6
d_call: NA
cdr3_aa: CASSLINLGHGYTF
cdr3_nt: TGTGCCAGCAGCTTGATAAACCTCGGCCATGGCTACACCTTC

j_call: TRBJ2-1
clone_size: few
v_call: TRBV4-2
d_call: TRBD2
cdr3_aa: CASSQDFAASGSYNEQFF
cdr3_nt: TGTGCCAGCAGCCAAGATTTTGCCGCTAGCGGGAGTTACAATGAGCAGTTCTTC

j_call: TRBJ1-4
clone_size: NA
v_call: TRBV5-4
d_call: NA
cdr3_aa: CASSLKITATNEKLFF
cdr3_nt: TGTGCCAGCAGCTTGAAAATAACTGCAACTAATGAAAAACTGTTTTTT

j_call: TRBJ2-5
clone_size: NA
v_call: TRBV5-1
d_call: NA
cdr3_aa: CASSLAEGFDGQYF
cdr3_nt: TGCGCCAGCAGCTTGGCCGAGGGATTCGACGGGCAGTACTTC

j_call: TRBJ2-1
clone_size: NA
v_call: TRBV6-5
d_call: TRBD2
cdr3_aa: CVTARTSGYNEQFF
cdr3_nt: TGTGTTACTGCCAGGACTAGCGGATACAATGAGCAGTTCTTC